Following are 32 T cell receptor beta chains from one sample sequenced in a study of blood T cell repertoires in COVID-19. Method: immunoSEQ multiplex PCR; TCRdb's copy keeps in-frame clones and lacks some. Found here are 250,000 to 300,000 clones, more than 65% of them singletons; the top ten hold around 3.6%. The sample was PBMCs or T cells enriched from blood (not recorded which). The source is a man aged 50 to 60 who had recovered from COVID-19.

The chain uses TRBV9 and TRBJ1-1; D gene unclear. Germline values: CDR1 SGDLS, CDR2 YYNGEE. This CDR3 spans 14 amino acids. V lost 4 bases, J lost 0 bases, and 10 bases lay in between. The CDR3 nucleotides read TGTGCCAGCAGCCCTGTCGGGGTGAACACTGAAGCTTTCTTT. Protein sequence: CASSPVGVNTEAFF.

The chain is built from TRBV5-1 and TRBJ2-7; TRBD1 agrees at 11 bases. The CDR3 loop spans 14 amino acids. Germline V CDR1 and CDR2: SGHRS, YFSETQ. J was trimmed by 5 bases and V by 1 base; bases with no gene match: 2. For the CDR3, the DNA is TGCGCCAGCAGCTTGTGGACAGGGGGCGACGAGCAGTACTTC. The encoded protein is CASSLWTGGDEQYF.

The genes are TRBV7-2 and TRBJ2-5; a weak D match, TRBD1 (5 bases). Trimming shortened V by 3 bases and J by 4 bases, and 15 bases separated the two germline ends. Germline V gives CDR1 SGHTA, CDR2 FQGNSA. CDR3 length equals 15 residues. CDR3 sequence (DNA): TGTGCCAGCAGCTTGGGGCCCCGAGGACGAGAGACCCAGTACTTC. Protein sequence: CASSLGPRGRETQYF.

V usage is TRBV25-1 and J usage is TRBJ2-2, with 7 bases matching TRBD1. Germline CDR1 and CDR2: MGHDK and SYGVNS. The V and J ends lost 3 bases and 2 bases, in that order; junction bases with no gene match: 6. This CDR3 has 16 amino acids. The CDR3 is CASSEIGTVNTGELFF. CDR3 coding DNA: TGTGCCAGCAGTGAGATAGGGACAGTAAACACCGGGGAGCTGTTTTTT.

The chain has TRBV18 and TRBJ1-1, with D uncertain. The V and J ends lost 3 bases and 0 bases respectively, with 8 bases between them. CDR1 is KGHSH, CDR2 LQKENI, per germline. The CDR3 has 14 residues. The CDR3 nucleotides read TGTGCCAGCTCACCTCAGGTTCTGAACACTGAAGCTTTCTTT. It encodes CASSPQVLNTEAFF.

The chain has TRBV6-2 or TRBV6-3 and TRBJ1-1, with TRBD1 as a possible D gene (6 bases). V dropped 2 bases and J dropped 10 bases, with 17 bases sitting between them. The germline V gene has CDR1 MNHEY and CDR2 SVGEGT. This CDR3 is 14 amino acids long. CDR3 in amino acids: CASSYESWRGGAFF. CDR3 nucleotides: TGTGCCAGCAGTTACGAGAGCTGGAGAGGGGGAGCTTTCTTT.

This chain joins TRBV27 and TRBJ2-2, with D unclear. There are 11 residues in the CDR3. Trimming pared 8 bases from V and 10 bases from J, leaving 11 bases between. The V gene's germline CDR1 is MNHEY and CDR2 SMNVEV (reference sequence). In DNA form, the CDR3 reads TGTGCCAGCGCCCTAGGAGTGGAGCTGTTTTTT. Translated, it gives CASALGVELFF.

The chain combines TRBV7-2 with TRBJ2-7, with TRBD1 matching 7 bases. Germline CDR1 and CDR2: SGHTA and FQGNSA. This CDR3 has 14 amino acids. The V and J ends lost 5 bases and 3 bases, in that order; junction bases with no gene match: 7. The CDR3 bases are TGTGCCAGCAGCCCCCGGGCAGGGGGCTACGAGCAGTACTTC. Translated, it gives CASSPRAGGYEQYF. Using reference TRBV7-2 and TRBJ2-7 for the parts outside the CDR3, the full variable domain is GAGVSQSPSNKVTEKGKDVELRCDPISGHTALYWYRQSLGQGLEFLIYFQGNSAPDKSGLPSDRFSAERTGGSVSTLTIQRTQQEDSAVYLCASSPRAGGYEQYFGPGTRLTVT.

With regard to this clone: This sample also contains other DNA sequences that code for the same CDR3. The chain is built from TRBV15 and TRBJ1-5; no definite D call. The CDR3 loop spans 13 amino acids. Germline-derived CDR1 and CDR2 are LNHNV and YYDKDF (reference sequence). Trimming took 0 bases from V and 4 from J, leaving 4 bases between them. This chain's CDR3 is CATSRELNQPQHF. The CDR3 DNA is TGTGCCACCAGCAGAGAACTGAATCAGCCCCAGCATTTT.

This chain joins TRBV5-4 and TRBJ2-2, with unresolved D. This CDR3 region has 13 residues. Germline V CDR1 and CDR2: SGHNT, YYREEE (reference sequence). V was shortened by 0 bases and J by 8 bases, with 8 bases between the two germline ends. Written as DNA, the CDR3 is TGTGCCAGCAGCTTGGTTCAGGCGGGGGAGCTGTTTTTT. Its translation: CASSLVQAGELFF.

This clone appeared a single time. The chain is built from TRBV5-1 and TRBJ2-7, with TRBD2 matching over 14 bases. This CDR3 contains 18 residues. With V trimmed by 3 bases and J by 2 bases, 10 bases remained unmatched. Germline CDR1 reads SGHRS; CDR2 reads YFSETQ. Here the CDR3 reads CASSSGTSGGMQAYEQYF. CDR3 bases: TGCGCCAGCAGCTCCGGGACTAGCGGGGGTATGCAGGCCTACGAGCAGTACTTC.

This chain connects TRBV27 to TRBJ2-1; a possible D gene is TRBD2 (6 bases). V was cut by 6 bases and J by 2 bases, with 14 bases left in between. The length of the CDR3 is 15 residues. Looked up from germline, CDR1 is MNHEY and CDR2 is SMNVEV (reference sequence). CDR3 nucleotide sequence: TGTGCCAGCAGCAAACGGGAGAATACCTACAATGAGCAGTTCTTC. This encodes CASSKRENTYNEQFF.

The CDR3 protein is CASSWSGGETQYF. DNA of the CDR3: TGTGCCAGCAGTTGGAGCGGGGGAGAGACCCAGTACTTC. This chain joins TRBV3-1 (or the pseudogene TRBV3-2) and TRBJ2-5, with 8 bases that match TRBD2. Germline CDR1 and CDR2: LGHDT and YNNKEL (reference sequence). This CDR3 is built from 13 residues. With V trimmed by 6 bases and J by 4 bases, 4 bases remained unmatched.

V and J are TRBV18 and TRBJ2-7; 12 nucleotides match TRBD2. Germline V CDR1 and CDR2: KGHSH, LQKENI. V lost 6 bases and J lost 3; bases outside the gene matches: 6. The CDR3 extends over 15 amino acids. The CDR3 nucleotides are TGTGCCAGCTCCGAGGGACTAGCGGGCGTCTACGAGCAGTACTTC. Amino acids: CASSEGLAGVYEQYF.

This rearrangement joins TRBV5-6 to TRBJ2-2, with TRBD2 identical over 14 bases. The trim removed 4 bases at V and 6 bases at J, leaving 5 bases unmatched. The CDR3 extends over 16 amino acids. CDR1 and CDR2 from the germline V gene are SGHDT and YYEEEE. CDR3 amino acids: CASSPGLAGVAGELFF. Written as DNA, the CDR3 is TGTGCCAGCAGCCCGGGACTAGCGGGAGTCGCCGGGGAGCTGTTTTTT.

The count of this clone is one. This sample also contains other DNA sequences that code for the same CDR3. V is TRBV7-2 and J is TRBJ1-3; D is unclear. The CDR3 spans 13 residues. The V end lost 3 bases, the J end lost 4 bases, and 7 bases lay between the germline ends. The germline V gene encodes CDR1 SGHTA and CDR2 FQGNSA. For the CDR3, the DNA is TGTGCCAGCAGCTTCCTATCGGGAAACACCATATATTTT. It specifies CASSFLSGNTIYF.

The chain has TRBV9 and TRBJ2-6, with D possibly being TRBD2 (6 bases). The germline V gene has CDR1 SGDLS and CDR2 YYNGEE. Trimming shortened V by 0 bases and J by 1 base, and 8 bases separated the two germline ends. The CDR3 is made up of 16 amino acids. CDR3 sequence reads: CASSVDGGSGANVLTF. The CDR3 region has the DNA TGTGCCAGCAGCGTAGATGGGGGGTCTGGGGCCAACGTCCTGACTTTC.

The chain couples TRBV24-1 to TRBJ2-3; 7 positions match TRBD1. The CDR3 extends over 16 amino acids. The V and J ends lost 4 bases and 4 bases, in that order; junction bases with no gene match: 10. CDR1 is KGHDR, CDR2 SFDVKD, per germline. CDR3: CATSDTDREKADTQYF. The CDR3 nucleotides are TGTGCCACCAGTGACACTGACAGGGAGAAAGCAGATACGCAGTATTTT.

The DNA of the CDR3 is TGTGCCACCAGCAGAGATTGGCCTAGCGGGGGGTACAATGAGCAGTTCTTC. Protein: CATSRDWPSGGYNEQFF. V gene TRBV15 combines with J gene TRBJ2-1; 11 bases match TRBD2. CDR1 LNHNV and CDR2 YYDKDF come from the germline V gene (reference sequence). This CDR3 has 17 amino acids. V dropped 0 bases and J dropped 4; count of bases not matched to a gene: 5.

This clone came up a few times. The chain recombines TRBV5-8 with TRBJ2-7; D is uncertain. The CDR3 has 13 amino acids. CDR1 is SGHTS, CDR2 YDEGEE, per germline. Trimming left V 0 bases short and J 3 bases short, with 7 bases between. The CDR3: CASSLDEIYEQYF. CDR3 bases: TGTGCCAGCAGCTTGGATGAGATCTACGAGCAGTACTTC.

This clone came up once. This chain uses TRBV11-3 with TRBJ2-5; D is possibly TRBD2 (5 bases). V was shortened by 2 bases and J by 2 bases, with 15 bases between the two germline ends. The V gene's germline CDR1 is SGHNT and CDR2 YENEEA. The CDR3 spans 16 residues. The CDR3 DNA reads as TGTGCCAGCAGCTTATCCCCCGGGCAGCGGCAAGAGACCCAGTACTTC. This encodes CASSLSPGQRQETQYF. The full variable domain, its missing parts supplied by reference TRBV11-3 and TRBJ2-5, is EAGVVQSPRYKIIEKKQPVAFWCNPISGHNTLYWYLQNLGQGPELLIRYENEEAVDDSQLPKDRFSAERLKGVDSTLKIQPAELGDSAVYLCASSLSPGQRQETQYFGPGTRLLVL.

This clone was recorded only once. The chain couples TRBV27 to TRBJ2-7, with 7 bases lining up with TRBD1. CDR1 is MNHEY, CDR2 SMNVEV, per germline (reference sequence). The ends lost 5 bases at V and 2 bases at J; junction bases unmatched: 9. The CDR3 is 15 residues long. The DNA for the CDR3 is TGTGCCAGCAGTCTCACCGGGACAGCACCCTACGAGCAGTACTTC. Encoded protein: CASSLTGTAPYEQYF.

This chain connects TRBV7-8 to TRBJ2-3, with 14 bases lining up with TRBD2. The CDR3 contains 16 residues. The germline gives CDR1 SGHVS, CDR2 FQNEAQ. The J segment lost 5 bases and the V segment lost 5 bases, leaving 6 bases of the junction unmatched. CDR3 coding DNA: TGTGCCAGCAGCACCCGACTAGCGGGGGGGGGAGATACGCAGTATTTT. Translated, it gives CASSTRLAGGGDTQYF.

The rearrangement uses TRBV10-2 and TRBJ1-2; D remains ambiguous. Germline-derived CDR1 and CDR2 are WSHSY and SAAADI. This CDR3 is built from 14 residues. The V and J ends lost 2 bases and 8 bases respectively, with 15 bases between them. The CDR3 nucleotides read TGCGCCAGCAGTGAGGCGGGGTCCAGCGGGGGCTACACCTTC. As protein: CASSEAGSSGGYTF.

CDR3: CASRGVRGQETQYF. Written as DNA, the CDR3 is TGTGCCAGCAGGGGAGTCAGGGGCCAAGAGACCCAGTACTTC. The rearrangement uses TRBV6-5 and TRBJ2-5; possible D gene TRBD1, 6 bases. The CDR3 is 14 amino acids. In germline, CDR1 is MNHEY, CDR2 SVGAGI. V shed 6 bases and J shed 1 base, with 12 bases lying between them.

The gene calls are TRBV5-8 and TRBJ2-1; D uncertain. Germline values: CDR1 SGHTS, CDR2 YDEGEE. Trimming left V 3 bases short and J 10 bases short, with 8 bases between. This CDR3 comprises 11 residues. CDR3 sequence (DNA): TGTGCCAGCAGCTGGCATTCCGAGCAGTTCTTC. The encoded protein is CASSWHSEQFF.

The V call is TRBV13, the J call TRBJ1-2, with D unclear. Trimming cost V 3 bases and J 4 bases, with 9 bases left between them. Germline assignment: CDR1 PRHDT and CDR2 FYEKMQ (reference sequence). The CDR3 has 13 residues. CDR3 sequence reads: CASSFSRSYGYTF. The CDR3 DNA is TGTGCCAGCAGCTTTTCGCGATCCTATGGCTACACCTTC. Full variable domain (rest looked up from reference TRBV13 and TRBJ1-2): AAGVIQSPRHLIKEKRETATLKCYPIPRHDTVYWYQQGPGQDPQFLISFYEKMQSDKGSIPDRFSAQQFSDYHSELNMSSLELGDSALYFCASSFSRSYGYTFGSGTRLTVV.

This clone has more than one count but fewer than ten. The V call is TRBV11-2, the J call TRBJ1-1; the D is unclear. Germline assignment: CDR1 SGHAT and CDR2 FQNNGV. V was pared by 1 base and J by 6 bases, with 12 bases between. This CDR3 contains 14 residues. The CDR3 DNA reads TGTGCCAGCAGCTTAGTTGAGGGCCTTCCTGAAGCTTTCTTT. This gives the protein CASSLVEGLPEAFF.

CDR3 nucleotides: TGCAGCGTTGAAGGAACTAGCGGGAGTCAAGAGACCCAGTACTTC. It yields the protein CSVEGTSGSQETQYF. This rearrangement joins TRBV29-1 to TRBJ2-5, with 11 bases aligning to TRBD2. The trim removed 1 base at V and 2 bases at J, leaving 3 bases unmatched. Germline lookup yields CDR1 SQVTM and CDR2 ANQGSEA. The length of the CDR3 is 15 residues. Combining the CDR3 with reference TRBV29-1 and TRBJ2-5 gives the whole variable domain SAVISQKPSRDICQRGTSLTIQCQVDSQVTMMFWYRQQPGQSLTLIATANQGSEATYESGFVIDKFPISRPNLTFSTLTVSNMSPEDSSIYLCSVEGTSGSQETQYFGPGTRLLVL.

This chain links TRBV7-2 with TRBJ2-4, with TRBD1 matching over 9 bases. With V trimmed by 7 bases and J by 6 bases, 10 bases remained unmatched. From germline, CDR1 is SGHTA and CDR2 FQGNSA. The CDR3 loop spans 15 amino acids. DNA for the CDR3: TGTGCCAGCACCCGGACGGGACAGGGAGGAAACATTCAGTACTTC. Translating it yields CASTRTGQGGNIQYF. Supplemented by reference TRBV7-2 and TRBJ2-4, the full variable domain reads GAGVSQSPSNKVTEKGKDVELRCDPISGHTALYWYRQSLGQGLEFLIYFQGNSAPDKSGLPSDRFSAERTGGSVSTLTIQRTQQEDSAVYLCASTRTGQGGNIQYFGAGTRLSVL.

For this clone: The same CDR3 also results from other DNA sequences found in this sample. The CDR3 sequence is CASSLGGGTNEKLFF. The CDR3 nucleotides read TGTGCCAGCAGTTTAGGCGGGGGAACTAATGAAAAACTGTTTTTT. This chain links TRBV28 with TRBJ1-4; D may be TRBD1 (5 bases). Deletions cut 2 bases from V and 1 base from J, with 8 bases between. CDR3 length: 15 residues. The germline gives CDR1 MDHEN, CDR2 SYDVKM.

The chain employs TRBV19 and TRBJ1-2, with 9 positions matching TRBD1. Trimming took 4 bases from V and 1 from J; bases not matched to a gene: 7. This CDR3 region has 16 residues. The germline gives CDR1 LNHDA, CDR2 SQIVND (reference sequence). The CDR3 is CASSKPGTGINYGYTF. In nucleotides, the CDR3 is TGTGCCAGTAGTAAACCCGGGACAGGGATTAACTATGGCTACACCTTC.